A single sample gave rise to the 28 T cell receptor beta chains below, sequenced in a study of T cell clonotyping in hematopoietic cell transplantation. Time point reported: recipient sample about 28 days before transplant, after cytoreduction. Generated by immunoSEQ multiplex PCR, the TCRdb table keeps only in-frame clones and is missing some. The top ten clones hold 1.5% to 2% of a sample with about 80,000 clones, 90% to 96% of them seen once. Sequences were derived from peripheral blood mononuclear cells, sampled before stem cell transplant. The receptors originated from a woman aged 45 to 65 with acute myeloid leukemia. Some clones in this sample may be carry-over from other donors' samples.

The rearrangement links TRBV27 to TRBJ2-7, with 8 bases that match TRBD1. Trimming cost V 3 bases and J 2 bases; bases outside gene matches: 6. This CDR3 contains 15 residues. The germline CDR1 and CDR2 sequences are MNHEY and SMNVEV (reference sequence). The CDR3 spells CASSFVTGVPYEQYF. The CDR3 coding sequence is TGTGCCAGCAGTTTCGTGACAGGGGTTCCCTACGAGCAGTACTTC.

This sequence joins TRBV6-5 and TRBJ1-2; 7 positions agree with TRBD1. Trimming took 10 bases from V and 0 from J; bases not matched to a gene: 11. CDR1 and CDR2 from the germline V gene are MNHEY and SVGAGI. The CDR3 sequence is 15 residues long. CDR3 in amino acids: CATQARGPANYGYTF. CDR3 coding DNA: TGTGCCACCCAGGCGAGGGGGCCGGCTAACTATGGCTACACCTTC.

The V and J genes are TRBV6-5 and TRBJ1-3; D gene uncertain. Per the germline V gene, CDR1 is MNHEY and CDR2 is SVGAGI. V gave up 2 bases and J gave up 3 bases, with 8 bases separating them. The CDR3 contains 14 residues. CDR3 amino acids: CASSYVGFGNTIYF. The CDR3 nucleotides are TGTGCCAGCAGTTACGTCGGTTTTGGAAACACCATATATTTT.

CDR3 nucleotides: TGTGCCAGCAGCGCACAGACAGGGGGCTTCGGTCAGCCCCAGCATTTT. This sequence encodes CASSAQTGGFGQPQHF. This chain joins TRBV5-6 and TRBJ1-5; 10 bases agree with TRBD1. With V trimmed by 4 bases and J by 6 bases, 10 bases remained unmatched. This CDR3 spans 16 amino acids. From germline, CDR1 is SGHDT and CDR2 YYEEEE.

For the CDR3, the DNA is TGTGCCAGCAGCTTCCTAGCGAACACAGATACGCAGTATTTT. Translation: CASSFLANTDTQYF. V usage is TRBV5-4 and J usage is TRBJ2-3; weak D call: TRBD2 (6 bases). The V gene lost 2 bases and the J gene lost 2 bases, with 9 bases spanning the gap. CDR1 is SGHNT, CDR2 YYREEE, per germline (reference sequence). The CDR3 runs to 14 residues. Together with reference TRBV5-4 and TRBJ2-3, the CDR3 gives the full variable domain: ETGVTQSPTHLIKTRGQQVTLRCSSQSGHNTVSWYQQALGQGPQFIFQYYREEENGRGNFPPRFSGLQFPNYSSELNVNALELDDSALYLCASSFLANTDTQYFGPGTRLTVL.

This chain connects TRBV6-5 to TRBJ2-7, with D hard to call. Germline V gene lookup returns CDR1 MNHEY and CDR2 SVGAGI. Trimming pared 0 bases from V and 0 bases from J, leaving 6 bases between. There are 14 residues in the CDR3. The CDR3 nucleotides read TGTGCCAGCAGTTACTCGGGGTACTCCTACGAGCAGTACTTC. As protein: CASSYSGYSYEQYF.

This chain uses TRBV19 with TRBJ1-4; D remains unclear. The ends were cut back, 8 bases at V and 3 bases at J, with 7 bases in the middle. Germline V gene data show CDR1 as LNHDA and CDR2 as SQIVND (reference sequence). The CDR3 sequence is 12 residues long. The CDR3: CASRQANEKLFF. In DNA, the CDR3 is TGTGCCAGTCGCCAGGCTAATGAAAAACTGTTTTTT.

The chain recombines TRBV2 with TRBJ1-5; weak D call: TRBD1 (5 bases). The V end was cut by 4 bases, the J end by 3 bases, with 19 bases between. The CDR3 is made up of 17 amino acids. Germline lookup yields CDR1 SNHLY and CDR2 FYNNEI. The CDR3 region has the DNA TGTGCCAGCAGTGCTGACAGTCCTGCAGTAAACAATCAGCCCCAGCATTTT. Translation gives CASSADSPAVNNQPQHF.

The chain combines TRBV19 with TRBJ1-4, with 7 bases identical to TRBD1. The CDR3 has 13 residues. Germline assignment: CDR1 LNHDA and CDR2 SQIVND (reference sequence). V lost 8 bases to trimming and J lost 11 bases; unmatched junction nucleotides: 11. The CDR3 DNA reads as TGTGCCAGTGCCGGGACAGAGGGAGGGAAACTGTTTTTT. It encodes CASAGTEGGKLFF.

The chain joins TRBV19 to TRBJ1-2; D is unresolved. This CDR3 spans 14 amino acids. Germline-derived CDR1 and CDR2 are LNHDA and SQIVND (reference sequence). Trimming removed 5 bases from V and 7 bases from J, with 17 bases in between. CDR3 coding DNA: TGTGCCAGTAGTTATATCACGGAGTTCTCTGGCTACACCTTC. It is translated as CASSYITEFSGYTF.

This chain joins TRBV19 and TRBJ2-6, with no clear D. CDR1 and CDR2 from the germline V gene are LNHDA and SQIVND (reference sequence). CDR3 length: 13 amino acids. V was shortened by 9 bases and J by 4 bases, with 10 bases between the two germline ends. The CDR3 coding sequence is TGTGCCAGCCGGTCGTCCGGGGCCAACGTCCTGACTTTC. This sequence encodes CASRSSGANVLTF.

The genes are TRBV5-4 and TRBJ2-7, with 14 bases that match TRBD2. The V segment lost 2 bases and the J segment 0 bases; nucleotides outside the gene matches: 4. Germline values: CDR1 SGHNT, CDR2 YYREEE (reference sequence). This CDR3 is 17 amino acids long. The CDR3 DNA reads as TGTGCCAGCAGCTTCTCGACTAGCGGGAGGGCCTCCTACGAGCAGTACTTC. It translates to CASSFSTSGRASYEQYF.

The CDR3 loop is CASSEVETVAASGANVLTF. In DNA form, the CDR3 reads TGTGCCAGCAGTGAAGTTGAGACAGTGGCCGCCTCTGGGGCCAACGTCCTGACTTTC. The rearrangement links TRBV6-1 to TRBJ2-6, with D perhaps TRBD1 (5 bases). Looked up from germline, CDR1 is MNHNS and CDR2 is SASEGT. The CDR3 consists of 19 residues. Trimming stripped 1 base from V and 0 bases from J, with 16 bases between.

This chain joins TRBV14 and TRBJ1-1, with D tentatively TRBD1 (6 bases). CDR1 and CDR2 from the germline V gene are SGHDN and FVKESK. V lost 4 bases to trimming and J lost 4 bases, with 25 bases between them. The CDR3 has 18 residues. As DNA, the CDR3 is TGTGCCAGCAGCCGGGGACCCCATAAACAGGGCTCCTCCACTGAAGCTTTCTTT. Translating it yields CASSRGPHKQGSSTEAFF.

The chain carries TRBV30 and TRBJ2-7; 8 bases are a match to TRBD1. Germline V gives CDR1 GTSNPN, CDR2 SVGIG (reference sequence). There are 15 residues in the CDR3. V was pared by 2 bases and J by 1 base, with 7 bases of the junction left unmatched. CDR3 residues: CAWSSPGQASYEQYF. For the CDR3, the DNA is TGTGCCTGGAGTTCACCGGGACAGGCGTCCTACGAGCAGTACTTC.

The V call is TRBV19, the J call TRBJ1-3, with D uncertain. Between the trimmed V and J ends, which lost 9 bases and 0 bases, there was a span of 12 bases. Germline V gene sequence: CDR1 LNHDA, CDR2 SQIVND (reference sequence). The CDR3 has 14 amino acids. The chain's CDR3 is CASKTLASGNTIYF. The CDR3 nucleotides are TGTGCCAGCAAGACATTGGCCTCTGGAAACACCATATATTTT.

The V and J genes are TRBV7-2 and TRBJ1-5; D not certain. V lost 5 bases and J lost 3, with 8 bases in between. CDR3 length: 13 residues. CDR1 and CDR2 from the germline V gene are SGHTA and FQGNSA. CDR3 amino acids: CASSPTYNQPQHF. CDR3 nucleotide sequence: TGTGCCAGCAGCCCAACCTACAATCAGCCCCAGCATTTT.

The V gene is TRBV25-1, the J gene TRBJ2-5, with D perhaps matching TRBD2 (6 bases). In germline, CDR1 is MGHDK, CDR2 SYGVNS. The CDR3 runs 13 residues. The V gene lost 9 bases and the J gene lost 5 bases, with 16 bases spanning the gap. The CDR3 coding sequence is TGTGCCAGTTCCGCTTGGGGGGTGGAGACCCAGTACTTC. Translating gives CASSAWGVETQYF.

The chain combines TRBV6-5 with TRBJ2-1; 8 nucleotides agree with TRBD1. With 8 bases clipped from V and 6 bases from J, the junction kept 6 bases outside the gene matches. CDR3 length equals 13 residues. CDR1 is MNHEY and CDR2 is SVGAGI in the germline V gene. The CDR3 nucleotides read TGTGCCAGCGGACGACAGGGGTTCAATGAGCAGTTCTTC. Protein product: CASGRQGFNEQFF.

The genes are TRBV5-1 and TRBJ1-3; D unclear. The CDR3 is made up of 15 amino acids. The germline V gene encodes CDR1 SGHRS and CDR2 YFSETQ. V was pared by 0 bases and J by 7 bases, with 14 bases between. CDR3 protein: CASSLEGGLANTIYF. The CDR3 nucleotides are TGCGCCAGCAGCTTGGAAGGAGGGCTTGCGAACACCATATATTTT. The full variable domain, with the rest looked up from reference TRBV5-1 and TRBJ1-3, is KAGVTQTPRYLIKTRGQQVTLSCSPISGHRSVSWYQQTPGQGLQFLFEYFSETQRNKGNFPGRFSGRQFSNSRSEMNVSTLELGDSALYLCASSLEGGLANTIYFGEGSWLTVV.

The V gene is TRBV30, the J gene TRBJ2-3; D ambiguous. The V gene lost 1 base and the J gene lost 8 bases, with 19 bases spanning the gap. The CDR3 runs 15 residues. From germline, CDR1 is GTSNPN and CDR2 SVGIG (reference sequence). In nucleotides, the CDR3 is TGTGCCTGGAGTGGGGCAGGTAGGATAGGAAGTACGCAGTATTTT. Residues: CAWSGAGRIGSTQYF.

This clone was counted a single time. V and J are TRBV5-1 and TRBJ2-1; 12 positions agree with TRBD2. Germline assignment: CDR1 SGHRS and CDR2 YFSETQ. The CDR3 sequence is 15 residues long. V was pared by 2 bases and J by 8 bases, with 5 bases of the junction left unmatched. The CDR3 loop is CASSLPLAGGDEQFF. Written as DNA, the CDR3 is TGCGCCAGCAGCTTACCACTAGCGGGAGGCGATGAGCAGTTCTTC.

The gene calls are TRBV6-6 and TRBJ2-7, with 13 bases that match TRBD2. V was clipped by 6 bases and J by 5 bases; unmatched bases: 7. Per the germline V gene, CDR1 is MNHNY and CDR2 is SVGAGI (reference sequence). This CDR3 region has 15 residues. The CDR3 loop reads CASSRVGLAGDEQYF. CDR3 DNA sequence: TGTGCCAGCAGCAGGGTCGGACTAGCGGGAGACGAGCAGTACTTC.

The sample holds one count of this clone. This chain joins TRBV19 and TRBJ2-2, with no clear D. The germline gives CDR1 LNHDA, CDR2 SQIVND (reference sequence). The V end lost 3 bases, the J end lost 8 bases, and 10 bases lay between the germline ends. CDR3 length equals 13 residues. The CDR3 DNA follows: TGTGCCAGTAGTATTAAAGGTCAGGGGGAGCTGTTTTTT. Translation gives CASSIKGQGELFF.

The chain uses TRBV2 and TRBJ2-7; 11 nucleotides match TRBD1. CDR1 is SNHLY and CDR2 is FYNNEI in the germline V gene. The CDR3 has 14 residues. After removal of 7 bases from V and 4 bases from J, the junction contained 6 bases not matched to a gene. Here the CDR3 DNA reads TGTGCCAGCAAACCGGGACAGGGGGGTTACGAGCAGTACTTC. This sequence encodes CASKPGQGGYEQYF.

The rearrangement joins TRBV29-1 to TRBJ2-7, with D unclear. V gave up 8 bases and J gave up 1 base, with 18 bases separating them. The CDR3 is 14 amino acids. Germline V gene lookup returns CDR1 SQVTM and CDR2 ANQGSEA. CDR3: CSRIRPPRSYEQYF. The CDR3 nucleotides are TGCAGCCGTATCCGACCCCCGAGGTCCTACGAGCAGTACTTC.

This chain uses TRBV28 with TRBJ2-7; D unresolved. From germline, CDR1 is MDHEN and CDR2 SYDVKM. V gave up 6 bases and J gave up 5 bases, with 14 bases separating them. This CDR3 spans 13 amino acids. CDR3: CASRYHNIHEQYF. The CDR3 DNA is TGTGCCAGCAGATACCATAATATCCACGAGCAGTACTTC.

The rearrangement uses TRBV19 and TRBJ1-2; the D gene is possibly TRBD1 (5 bases). The CDR3 totals 13 residues. Germline values: CDR1 LNHDA, CDR2 SQIVND (reference sequence). V lost 2 bases and J lost 5, with 9 bases in between. The CDR3 DNA is TGTGCCAGTAGTATACGACAGCTTTATGGCTACACCTTC. This sequence encodes CASSIRQLYGYTF. Full variable domain (outside the CDR3, taken from reference TRBV19 and TRBJ1-2): DGGITQSPKYLFRKEGQNVTLSCEQNLNHDAMYWYRQDPGQGLRLIYYSQIVNDFQKGDIAEGYSVSREKKESFPLTVTSAQKNPTAFYLCASSIRQLYGYTFGSGTRLTVV.